What follows is one T cell receptor beta chain and its context. Its antigen is still unknown. This sample was included in a study of human versus mouse CDR3 diversity and MHC coevolution. The assay was immunoSEQ multiplex PCR, and TCRdb's table has in-frame clones only and misses some. The table lists approximately 81,000 clones, approximately 92% of them singletons, with roughly 1.3% in the top ten. Notes on the study in general: Clonal inequality was lowest in most of the three human donors. iCHAO1 estimated the human TCR beta repertoire at around 1.5 million clonotypes. Human CDR3s averaged more deletions and insertions than mouse CDR3s.

The clonotype originates from a person aged 25 to 69 in good health. Source material: naive CD4+ T cells from blood. The subset denotes: CD45RO-negative CD62L-positive naive CD4 T cells.

Here the CDR3 reads CSVEVSDREDTQYF. The DNA for the CDR3 is TGCAGCGTTGAAGTATCGGACAGGGAAGATACGCAGTATTTT. This rearrangement joins TRBV29-1 to TRBJ2-3, with 8 bases matching TRBD1. In germline, CDR1 is SQVTM, CDR2 ANQGSEA. V was pared by 1 base and J by 5 bases, with 5 bases of the junction left unmatched. The CDR3 runs 14 residues.